A single sample gave rise to the 13 T cell receptor beta chains below, sequenced in a study of response to subunit inactivated influenza vaccine. MiXCR, applied by TCRdb to the RT-PCR reads, yields one record per CDR3 protein. The sample lists roughly 650,000 distinct CDR3 sequences; 15% to 18% were seen once. Here the sequenced sample was PBMCs from blood, taken 11 to 12 days after vaccination. These receptors were taken from a man aged 50-60 years who received an inactivated influenza vaccine.

The V call is TRBV11-2, the J call TRBJ2-2, with D tentatively TRBD1 (6 bases). Trimming cost V 3 bases and J 5 bases, with 19 bases left between them. This CDR3 has 17 amino acids. The germline V gene encodes CDR1 SGHAT and CDR2 FQNNGV. CDR3 DNA: TGTGCCAGCAGCTTGGAAGGGACAATGTCCGTGACCGGGGAGCTGTTTTTT. This codes for CASSLEGTMSVTGELFF.

This chain connects TRBV6-5 to TRBJ1-1, with D tentatively TRBD1 (6 bases). The CDR3 consists of 15 residues. The germline gives CDR1 MNHEY, CDR2 SVGAGI. V was trimmed by 2 bases and J by 1 base, leaving 11 bases between them. CDR3 nucleotides: TGTGCCAGCAGTTACCCACAGGGAAAGAACACTGAAGCTTTCTTT. Protein product: CASSYPQGKNTEAFF.

This clonotype was seen a few times. The rearrangement links TRBV6-5 to TRBJ2-4; TRBD1 aligns across 7 bases. The CDR3 extends over 16 amino acids. Trimming at V came to 4 bases and at J to 1 base, leaving 7 bases not matched to a gene. Germline V gives CDR1 MNHEY, CDR2 SVGAGI. The CDR3 loop reads CASSLTATGAKNIQYF. The CDR3 DNA is TGTGCCAGCAGTTTGACAGCGACAGGGGCCAAAAACATTCAGTACTTC.

V gene TRBV20-1 combines with J gene TRBJ2-1, with 7 bases that match TRBD2. After removal of 3 bases from V and 0 bases from J, the junction contained 8 bases not matched to a gene. The CDR3 is made up of 16 amino acids. Germline CDR1 DFQATT, CDR2 SNEGSKA (reference sequence). Here the CDR3 DNA reads TGCAGTGCTAGCCGGGCGGGAGCCCTCTCCTACAATGAGCAGTTCTTC. Translating it yields CSASRAGALSYNEQFF.

This clonotype came up once. As DNA, the CDR3 is TGTGCCAGCAGCCAAGAAGTGGGGGGAGATACGCAGTATTTT. Protein product: CASSQEVGGDTQYF. The chain is built from TRBV4-2 and TRBJ2-3, with D tentatively TRBD2 (6 bases). V was trimmed by 0 bases and J by 5 bases, leaving 9 bases between them. Germline V gene data show CDR1 as LGHNA and CDR2 as YNFKEQ. The CDR3 has 14 amino acids.

This clonotype has more than one count but fewer than ten. The chain uses TRBV5-1 and TRBJ2-7; D might be TRBD1 (6 bases). Germline V gene lookup returns CDR1 SGHRS and CDR2 YFSETQ. V was pared by 6 bases and J by 3 bases, with 19 bases between. The CDR3 is 15 residues long. The CDR3 sequence: CASKARQDRYYEQYF. The CDR3 DNA is TGCGCCAGCAAAGCGCGACAGGACCGGTACTACGAGCAGTACTTC.

With regard to this clonotype: The CDR3 does not close with the conserved phenylalanine or tryptophan, likely indicating a read error. The chain has TRBV12-3 or TRBV12-4 and TRBJ2-7; D may be TRBD2 (6 bases). Trimming pared 7 bases from V and 7 bases from J, leaving 17 bases between. The CDR3 has 13 residues. CDR3 coding DNA: TGTGCCAGCATTGTCAGGGACTCGGGGGAGCAGTACCTC. Its protein product is CASIVRDSGEQYL.

This clonotype was seen a handful of times. This sequence joins TRBV2 and TRBJ2-7; 7 bases match TRBD2. The germline V gene encodes CDR1 SNHLY and CDR2 FYNNEI. The CDR3 extends over 13 amino acids. Trimming took 4 bases from V and 6 from J; bases not matched to a gene: 6. CDR3 sequence: CASSVTGGIEQYF. The CDR3 DNA follows: TGTGCCAGCAGTGTTACGGGGGGAATCGAGCAGTACTTC.

This chain uses TRBV28 with TRBJ2-5, with TRBD1 matching 8 bases. The V gene's germline CDR1 is MDHEN and CDR2 SYDVKM. The CDR3 runs 16 residues. Trimming removed 6 bases from V and 4 bases from J; junction bases left unmatched: 13. The CDR3 nucleotides are TGTGCCAGCAGGTCCTGGACAGGGAAACATCGAGAGACCCAGTACTTC. Its protein is CASRSWTGKHRETQYF.

There are a few counts of this clonotype. This chain joins TRBV15 and TRBJ2-5; D possibly corresponds to TRBD1 (5 bases). Germline CDR1 reads LNHNV; CDR2 reads YYDKDF (reference sequence). Trimming stripped 5 bases from V and 5 bases from J, with 21 bases between. This CDR3 has 16 residues. CDR3 in amino acids: CATSVLGRVARETQYF. Written as DNA, the CDR3 is TGTGCCACCAGCGTTTTAGGCAGGGTGGCCAGGGAGACCCAGTACTTC.

This clonotype was recorded a few times. The chain carries TRBV4-3 and TRBJ1-2; no firm D call. This CDR3 region has 16 residues. Per germline, CDR1 LGHNA and CDR2 YSLEER. The V end lost 3 bases, the J end lost 0 bases, and 14 bases lay between the germline ends. The CDR3: CASSHMTEPSNYGYTF. In DNA form, the CDR3 reads TGCGCCAGCAGCCACATGACGGAGCCCTCTAACTATGGCTACACCTTC.

This clonotype showed up just a few times. The chain employs TRBV10-3 and TRBJ2-3, with 7 bases lining up with TRBD2. With 6 bases clipped from V and 2 bases from J, the junction kept 8 bases outside the gene matches. Germline V gene sequence: CDR1 ENHRY, CDR2 SYGVKD. CDR3 length: 15 residues. The CDR3 coding sequence is TGTGCCATCAGGCGTTGGGACTACGACACAGATACGCAGTATTTT. Translated, it gives CAIRRWDYDTDTQYF.

This chain connects TRBV20-1 to TRBJ2-7, with TRBD1 as a possible D gene (6 bases). The CDR3 is 13 amino acids. The germline gives CDR1 DFQATT, CDR2 SNEGSKA (reference sequence). Trimming pared 3 bases from V and 5 bases from J, leaving 14 bases between. The CDR3 is CSASRPGDDEQYF. Written as DNA, the CDR3 is TGCAGTGCTAGTAGGCCAGGGGACGACGAGCAGTACTTC.